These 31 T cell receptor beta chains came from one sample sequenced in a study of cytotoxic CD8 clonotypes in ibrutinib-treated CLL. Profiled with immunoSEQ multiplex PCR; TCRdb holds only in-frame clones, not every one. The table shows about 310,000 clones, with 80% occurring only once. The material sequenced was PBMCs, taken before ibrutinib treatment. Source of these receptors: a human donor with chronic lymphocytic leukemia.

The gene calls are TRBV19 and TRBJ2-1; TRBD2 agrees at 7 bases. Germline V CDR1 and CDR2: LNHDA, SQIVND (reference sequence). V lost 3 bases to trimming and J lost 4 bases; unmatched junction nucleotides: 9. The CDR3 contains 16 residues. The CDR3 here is CASSMVSSGTYNEQFF. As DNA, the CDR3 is TGTGCCAGTAGTATGGTGTCTAGCGGAACATACAATGAGCAGTTCTTC.

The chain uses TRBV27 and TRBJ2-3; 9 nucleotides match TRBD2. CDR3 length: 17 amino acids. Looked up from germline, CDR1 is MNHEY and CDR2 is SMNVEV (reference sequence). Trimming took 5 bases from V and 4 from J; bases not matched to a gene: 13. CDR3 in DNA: TGTGCCAGCAGTCCACTAGGGCTAGCGGGAAATGCAGATACGCAGTATTTT. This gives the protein CASSPLGLAGNADTQYF.

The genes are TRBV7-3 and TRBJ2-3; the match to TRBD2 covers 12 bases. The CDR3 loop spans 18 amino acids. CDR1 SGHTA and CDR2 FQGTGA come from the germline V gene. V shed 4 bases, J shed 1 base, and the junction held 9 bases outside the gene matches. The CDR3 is CASSSYAGTSGRTDTQYF. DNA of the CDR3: TGTGCCAGCAGCTCCTACGCCGGGACTAGCGGGCGCACAGATACGCAGTATTTT.

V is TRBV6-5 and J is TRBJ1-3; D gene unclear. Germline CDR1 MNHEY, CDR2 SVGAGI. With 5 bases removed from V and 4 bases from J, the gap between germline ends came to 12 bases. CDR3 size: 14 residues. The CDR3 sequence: CASSAPGRGNTIYF. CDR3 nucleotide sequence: TGTGCCAGCAGTGCGCCCGGTCGGGGAAACACCATATATTTT.

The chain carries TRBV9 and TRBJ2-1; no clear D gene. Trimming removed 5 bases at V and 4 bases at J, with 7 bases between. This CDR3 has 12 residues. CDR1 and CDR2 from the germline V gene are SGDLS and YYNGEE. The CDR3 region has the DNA TGTGCCAGCAGTAGGGCTTACAATGAGCAGTTCTTC. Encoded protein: CASSRAYNEQFF.

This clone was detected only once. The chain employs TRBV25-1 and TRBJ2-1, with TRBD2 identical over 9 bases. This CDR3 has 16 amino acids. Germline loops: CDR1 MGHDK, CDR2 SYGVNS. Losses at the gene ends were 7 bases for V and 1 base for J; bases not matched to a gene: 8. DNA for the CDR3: TGTGCCAGCACCCACACTAGCGGGTTATCCTACAATGAGCAGTTCTTC. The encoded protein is CASTHTSGLSYNEQFF.

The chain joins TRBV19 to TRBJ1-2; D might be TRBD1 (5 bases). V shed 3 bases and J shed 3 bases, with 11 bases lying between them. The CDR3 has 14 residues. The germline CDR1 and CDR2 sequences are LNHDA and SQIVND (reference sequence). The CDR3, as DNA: TGTGCCAGTAGTATGACAGAGAACTACTATGGCTACACCTTC. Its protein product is CASSMTENYYGYTF.

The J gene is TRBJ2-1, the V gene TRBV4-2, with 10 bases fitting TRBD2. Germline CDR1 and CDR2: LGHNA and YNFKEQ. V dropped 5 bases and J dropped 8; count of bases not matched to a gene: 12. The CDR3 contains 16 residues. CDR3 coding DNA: TGTGCCAGCAGCGCCTCTAGCGGGAGTAATCTGGATGAGCAGTTCTTC. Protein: CASSASSGSNLDEQFF.

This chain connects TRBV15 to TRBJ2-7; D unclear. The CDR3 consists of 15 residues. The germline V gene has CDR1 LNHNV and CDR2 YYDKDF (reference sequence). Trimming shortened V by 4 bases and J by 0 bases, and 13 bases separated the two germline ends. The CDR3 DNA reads TGTGCCACCAGCAAAGAGCTGCCCCTCTCCTACGAGCAGTACTTC. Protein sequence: CATSKELPLSYEQYF. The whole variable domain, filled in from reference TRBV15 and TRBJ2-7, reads DAMVIQNPRYQVTQFGKPVTLSCSQTLNHNVMYWYQQKSSQAPKLLFHYYDKDFNNEADTPDNFQSRRPNTSFCFLDIRSPGLGDTAMYLCATSKELPLSYEQYFGPGTRLTVT.

The CDR3 spells CASSDPTKRSTDTQYF. The CDR3 DNA sequence: TGTGCCAGCAGCGACCCAACTAAGCGGAGCACAGATACGCAGTATTTT. The chain has TRBV5-4 and TRBJ2-3; TRBD2 is a possible D gene (5 bases). CDR1 and CDR2 (germline): SGHNT, YYREEE (reference sequence). This CDR3 has 16 residues. The ends were cut back, 4 bases at V and 0 bases at J, with 15 bases in the middle.

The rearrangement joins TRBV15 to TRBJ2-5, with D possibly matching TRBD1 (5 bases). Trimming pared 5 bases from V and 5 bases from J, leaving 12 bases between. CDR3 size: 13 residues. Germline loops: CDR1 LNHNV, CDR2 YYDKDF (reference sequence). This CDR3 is CATSARQWETQYF. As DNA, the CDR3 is TGTGCCACCAGCGCCCGACAGTGGGAGACCCAGTACTTC.

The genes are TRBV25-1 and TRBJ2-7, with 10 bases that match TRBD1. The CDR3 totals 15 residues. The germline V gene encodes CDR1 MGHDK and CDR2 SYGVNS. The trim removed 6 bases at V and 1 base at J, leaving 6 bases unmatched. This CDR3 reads CASRADRGPSYEQYF. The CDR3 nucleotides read TGTGCCAGCAGGGCAGACAGGGGGCCTTCCTACGAGCAGTACTTC.

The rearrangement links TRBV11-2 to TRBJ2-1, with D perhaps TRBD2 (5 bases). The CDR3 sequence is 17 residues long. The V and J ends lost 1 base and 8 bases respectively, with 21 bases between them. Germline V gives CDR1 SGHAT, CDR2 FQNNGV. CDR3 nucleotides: TGTGCCAGCAGCTTAGGGAGTTGGGGAGTAGGCATCGATGAGCAGTTCTTC. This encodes CASSLGSWGVGIDEQFF.

CDR3 loop: CASSLWDNSYEQYF. The CDR3, as DNA: TGTGCCAGCAGCTTGTGGGACAACTCCTACGAGCAGTACTTC. V gene TRBV5-4 combines with J gene TRBJ2-7, with D possibly TRBD1 on 6 matching bases. CDR1 is SGHNT, CDR2 YYREEE, per germline (reference sequence). The CDR3 totals 14 residues. V was clipped by 1 base and J by 0 bases, with 8 bases between them.

This CDR3 is CASSQDPPFGLRSYNEQFF. DNA for the CDR3: TGCGCCAGCAGCCAAGACCCCCCTTTCGGACTTCGCTCCTACAATGAGCAGTTCTTC. The gene calls are TRBV4-3 and TRBJ2-1; possible D gene TRBD2, 5 bases. The CDR3 length is 19 residues. V was pared by 0 bases and J by 0 bases, with 18 bases between. The germline CDR1 and CDR2 sequences are LGHNA and YSLEER.

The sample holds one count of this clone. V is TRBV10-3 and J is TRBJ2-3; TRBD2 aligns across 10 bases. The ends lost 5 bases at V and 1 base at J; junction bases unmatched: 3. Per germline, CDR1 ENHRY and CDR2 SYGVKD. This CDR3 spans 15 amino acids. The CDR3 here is CAISNLAGGTDTQYF. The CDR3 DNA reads TGTGCCATCAGTAATCTAGCGGGGGGCACAGATACGCAGTATTTT.

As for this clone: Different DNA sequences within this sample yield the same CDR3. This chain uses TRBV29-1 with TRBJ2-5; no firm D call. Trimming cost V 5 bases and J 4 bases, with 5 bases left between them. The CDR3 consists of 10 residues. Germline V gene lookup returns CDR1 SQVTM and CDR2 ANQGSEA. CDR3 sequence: CSVPGETQYF. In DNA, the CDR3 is TGCAGCGTTCCAGGAGAGACCCAGTACTTC.

The CDR3 protein is CASSLDQILNTEAFF. DNA of the CDR3: TGCGCCAGCAGCTTGGATCAGATTTTGAACACTGAAGCTTTCTTT. The rearrangement uses TRBV5-1 and TRBJ1-1; D not resolved. Between the trimmed V and J ends, which lost 0 bases and 0 bases, there was a span of 9 bases. The CDR3 length is 15 residues. From germline, CDR1 is SGHRS and CDR2 YFSETQ.

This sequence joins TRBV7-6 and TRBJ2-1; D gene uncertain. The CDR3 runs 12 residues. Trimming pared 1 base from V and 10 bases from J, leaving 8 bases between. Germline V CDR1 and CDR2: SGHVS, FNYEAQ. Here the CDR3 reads CASSLEWAEQFF. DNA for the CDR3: TGTGCCAGCAGCTTAGAATGGGCCGAGCAGTTCTTC.

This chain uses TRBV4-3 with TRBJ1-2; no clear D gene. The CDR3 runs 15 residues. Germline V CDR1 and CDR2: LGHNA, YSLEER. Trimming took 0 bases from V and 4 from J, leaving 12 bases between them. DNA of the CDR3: TGCGCCAGCAGCCAAGATGCACAGCCGCTCTATGGCTACACCTTC. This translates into CASSQDAQPLYGYTF.

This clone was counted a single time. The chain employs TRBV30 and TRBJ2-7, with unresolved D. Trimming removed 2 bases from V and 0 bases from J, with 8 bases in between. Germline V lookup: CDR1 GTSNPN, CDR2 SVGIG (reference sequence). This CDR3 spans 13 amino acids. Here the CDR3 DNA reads TGTGCCTGGAGTACTGGCGGCTCCTACGAGCAGTACTTC. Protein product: CAWSTGGSYEQYF.

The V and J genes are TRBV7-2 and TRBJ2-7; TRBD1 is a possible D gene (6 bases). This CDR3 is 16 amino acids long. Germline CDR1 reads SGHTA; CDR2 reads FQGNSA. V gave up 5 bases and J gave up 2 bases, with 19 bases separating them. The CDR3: CASSRRTGHQAYEQYF. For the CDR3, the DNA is TGTGCCAGCAGCCGTCGAACAGGGCATCAAGCCTACGAGCAGTACTTC.

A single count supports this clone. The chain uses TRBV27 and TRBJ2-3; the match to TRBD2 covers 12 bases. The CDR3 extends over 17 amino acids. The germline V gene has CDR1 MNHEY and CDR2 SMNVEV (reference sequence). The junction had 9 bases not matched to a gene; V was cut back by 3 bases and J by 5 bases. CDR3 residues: CASSLLAGGPMGDTQYF. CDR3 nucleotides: TGTGCCAGCAGTTTGCTAGCGGGAGGGCCGATGGGAGATACGCAGTATTTT.

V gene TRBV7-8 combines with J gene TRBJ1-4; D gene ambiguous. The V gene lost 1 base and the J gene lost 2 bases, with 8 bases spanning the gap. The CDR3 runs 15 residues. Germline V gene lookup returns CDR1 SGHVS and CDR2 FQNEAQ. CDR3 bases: TGTGCCAGCAGCTTAGGAAGGATTACTAATGAAAAACTGTTTTTT. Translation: CASSLGRITNEKLFF.

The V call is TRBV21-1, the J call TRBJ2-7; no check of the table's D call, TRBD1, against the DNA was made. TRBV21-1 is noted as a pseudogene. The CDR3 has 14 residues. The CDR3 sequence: CASSTDRGLCEQYF. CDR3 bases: TGTGCCAGCAGCACGGACAGGGGGCTTTGCGAGCAGTACTTC.

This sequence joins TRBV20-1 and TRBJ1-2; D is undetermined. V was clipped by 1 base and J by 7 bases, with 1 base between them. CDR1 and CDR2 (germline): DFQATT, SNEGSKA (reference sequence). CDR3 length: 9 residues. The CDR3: CSARGGYTF. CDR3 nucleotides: TGCAGTGCTAGAGGTGGCTACACCTTC.

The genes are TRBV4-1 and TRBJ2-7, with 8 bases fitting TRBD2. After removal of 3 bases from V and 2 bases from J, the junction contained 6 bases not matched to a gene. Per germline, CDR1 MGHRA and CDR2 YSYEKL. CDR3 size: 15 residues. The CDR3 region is CASSQALAETYEQYF. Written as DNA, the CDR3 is TGCGCCAGCAGCCAGGCACTAGCGGAAACCTACGAGCAGTACTTC.

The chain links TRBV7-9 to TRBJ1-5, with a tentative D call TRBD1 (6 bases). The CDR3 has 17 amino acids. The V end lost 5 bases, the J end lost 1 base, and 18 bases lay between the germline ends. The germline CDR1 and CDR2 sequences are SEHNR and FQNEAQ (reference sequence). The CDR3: CASSPSGQKSSNQPQHF. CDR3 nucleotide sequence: TGTGCCAGCAGCCCTAGTGGACAGAAATCGAGCAATCAGCCCCAGCATTTT.

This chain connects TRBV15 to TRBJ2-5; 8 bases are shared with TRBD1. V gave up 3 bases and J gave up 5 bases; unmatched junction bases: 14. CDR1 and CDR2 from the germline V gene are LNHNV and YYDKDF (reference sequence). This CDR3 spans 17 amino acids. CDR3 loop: CATSRAPGQGSWETQYF. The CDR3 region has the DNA TGTGCCACCAGCAGGGCACCCGGACAGGGATCTTGGGAGACCCAGTACTTC.

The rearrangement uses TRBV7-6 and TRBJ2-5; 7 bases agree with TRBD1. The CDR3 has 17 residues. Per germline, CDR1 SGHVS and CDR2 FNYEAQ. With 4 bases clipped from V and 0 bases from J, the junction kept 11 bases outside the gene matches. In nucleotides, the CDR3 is TGTGCCAGCAGCTCGCCGCAGGTCGACAGGGACCAAGAGACCCAGTACTTC. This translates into CASSSPQVDRDQETQYF.

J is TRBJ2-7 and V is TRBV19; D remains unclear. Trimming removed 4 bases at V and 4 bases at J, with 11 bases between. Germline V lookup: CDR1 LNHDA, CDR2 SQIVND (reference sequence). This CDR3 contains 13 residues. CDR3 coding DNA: TGTGCCAGTAGTAGAGACTCGGTTTACGAGCAGTACTTC. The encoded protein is CASSRDSVYEQYF.